This TCR beta chain originates from a study of technical replicates of blood from a handful of donors (TCRdb year 2017). For this chain, trimming is 2 bases at the V end and 5 bases at the J end, and the number of junction bases without a gene match is 9. The CDR3 runs 16 residues from the cysteine to the phenylalanine. Left in the record is the CDR3 DNA by itself, 48 bases read in frame from the first base. The germline V gene gives CDR1 as MNHNS and CDR2 as SASEGT. Regarding this clone: It lacks a known antigen. Qualities for individual bases were not recorded, and no much larger clone is one base off.

Libraries were built with the immunoSEQ multiplex PCR assay. TCRdb took this table from immuneACCESS and kept in-frame rearrangements with V and J called. Such tables lack part of the clones; where checked against another copy, unresolved V genes explain under half of the gap, and the rest is unexplained. Present in this sample are around 100,000 clones, nearly 96% of which were seen just once. The ten largest clonotypes hold 0.2% to 0.25% of the sample. This chain joins TRBV6-1 to TRBJ2-1, with 7 bases matching TRBD1. The TCR comes from a human donor in good health. The sequenced sample was T cells isolated from PBMCs. The bases are TGTGCCAGCAGTGAAAGTTGGGACAGTTACAACAATGAGCAGTTCTTC. Protein translation: CASSESWDSYNNEQFF.